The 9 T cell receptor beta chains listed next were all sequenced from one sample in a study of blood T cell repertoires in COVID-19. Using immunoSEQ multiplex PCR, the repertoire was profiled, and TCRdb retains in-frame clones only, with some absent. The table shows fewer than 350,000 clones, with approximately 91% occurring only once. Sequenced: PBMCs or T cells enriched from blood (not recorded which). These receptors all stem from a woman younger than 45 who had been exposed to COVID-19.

CDR3 amino acids: CASTLTGGWGNYGYTF. The CDR3 bases are TGTGCCAGCACTTTGACAGGGGGCTGGGGTAACTATGGCTACACCTTC. This rearrangement joins TRBV27 to TRBJ1-2, with 10 bases matching TRBD1. Germline V lookup: CDR1 MNHEY, CDR2 SMNVEV (reference sequence). The CDR3 is 16 amino acids. The junction had 9 bases not matched to a gene; V was cut back by 7 bases and J by 1 base.

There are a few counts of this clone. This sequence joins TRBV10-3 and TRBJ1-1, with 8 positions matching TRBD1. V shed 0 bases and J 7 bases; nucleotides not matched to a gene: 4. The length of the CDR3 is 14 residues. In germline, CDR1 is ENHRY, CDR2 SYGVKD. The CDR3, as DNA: TGTGCCATCAGTGAGTCGTTGACAGGGGTTGAAGCTTTCTTT. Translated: CAISESLTGVEAFF.

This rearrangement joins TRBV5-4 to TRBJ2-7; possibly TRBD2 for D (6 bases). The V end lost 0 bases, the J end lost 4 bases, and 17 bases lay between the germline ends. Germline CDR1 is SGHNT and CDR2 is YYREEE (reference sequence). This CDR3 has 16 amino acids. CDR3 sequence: CASSLGGEIRSYEQYF. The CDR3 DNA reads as TGTGCCAGCAGCTTGGGCGGGGAAATAAGGTCTTACGAGCAGTACTTC.

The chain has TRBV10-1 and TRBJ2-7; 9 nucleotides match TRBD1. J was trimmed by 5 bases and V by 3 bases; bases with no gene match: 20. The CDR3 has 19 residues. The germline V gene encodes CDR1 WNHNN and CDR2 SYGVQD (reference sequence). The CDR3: CASSDSRVGLGTGTDEQYF. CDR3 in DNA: TGCGCCAGCAGTGATTCTCGGGTCGGCCTTGGGACAGGGACCGACGAGCAGTACTTC.

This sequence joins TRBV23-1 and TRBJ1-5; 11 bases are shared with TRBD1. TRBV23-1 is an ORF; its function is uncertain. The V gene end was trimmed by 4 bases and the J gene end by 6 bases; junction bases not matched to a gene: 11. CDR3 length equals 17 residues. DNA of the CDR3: TGCGCCAGCAGTCTTCCGTCCGGGACAGGGGGTTTTCAGCCCCAGCATTTT. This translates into CASSLPSGTGGFQPQHF.

CDR3 sequence: CSAGGETQYF. The CDR3, as DNA: TGCAGTGCGGGAGGAGAGACCCAGTACTTC. The chain joins TRBV20-1 to TRBJ2-5; a weak D match, TRBD2 (6 bases). The germline V and J ends were trimmed by 6 bases and 4 bases, with 6 bases remaining between them. This CDR3 is 10 amino acids long. The germline V gene has CDR1 DFQATT and CDR2 SNEGSKA (reference sequence).

The CDR3 nucleotides are TGTGCCAGCTCACAAAGCGGAGGCTACGAGCAGTACTTC. This translates into CASSQSGGYEQYF. This chain connects TRBV18 to TRBJ2-7; perhaps TRBD2 as D (5 bases). The V gene's germline CDR1 is KGHSH and CDR2 LQKENI. With 4 bases removed from V and 3 bases from J, the gap between germline ends came to 10 bases. This CDR3 contains 13 residues.

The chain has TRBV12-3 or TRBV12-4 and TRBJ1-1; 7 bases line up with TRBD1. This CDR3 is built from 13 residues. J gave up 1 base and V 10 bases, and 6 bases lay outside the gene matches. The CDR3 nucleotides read TGTGCCACAACCAGGGGGAGGAACACTGAAGCTTTCTTT. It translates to CATTRGRNTEAFF.

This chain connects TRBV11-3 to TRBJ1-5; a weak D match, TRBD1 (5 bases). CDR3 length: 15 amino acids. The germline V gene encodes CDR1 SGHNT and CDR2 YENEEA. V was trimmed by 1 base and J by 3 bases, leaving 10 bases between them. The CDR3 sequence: CASSLGQGLNQPQHF. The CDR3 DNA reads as TGTGCCAGCAGCTTAGGCCAGGGCCTCAATCAGCCCCAGCATTTT.